This is a list of T cell receptor beta chains from one sample in a study of blood T cell repertoires in COVID-19. Sequencing used immunoSEQ multiplex PCR; TCRdb keeps in-frame clones, though not all of them. Of some 60,000 clones listed, about 87% are singletons. The sequenced sample consisted of peripheral blood. Receptors originate from a human donor with active COVID-19. The donor label of this sample is uncertain. Both conserved end residues are part of each CDR3. The D gene is left open where the match is weak. Size is omitted from some rows. Given values are once, few, many or a class for expanded clones.

V	size	J	D	DNA	CDR3
TRBV12-5	-	TRBJ1-1	TRBD1	TGTGCTAGTGCCTTAGGACAGGGTGAAGCTTTCTTT	CASALGQGEAFF
TRBV3-1/TRBV3-2	few	TRBJ1-2	-	TGTGCCAGCAGACTGGCGGGGCAGGGAAACGACTATGGCTACACCTTC	CASRLAGQGNDYGYTF
TRBV6-5	-	TRBJ2-7	-	TGTGCCAGCAGTTACGGTCAGGTCGAGCAGTACTTC	CASSYGQVEQYF
TRBV5-1	-	TRBJ1-2	TRBD1	TGCGCCAGCAGCTTGGGGGGACAGATTTATAACTATGGCTACACCTTC	CASSLGGQIYNYGYTF
TRBV4-2	-	TRBJ1-1	-	TGTGCCAGCAGCCCGGGAGGACTCAGGGCTTTCTTT	CASSPGGLRAFF
TRBV5-6	-	TRBJ2-7	-	TGTGCCAGCAGCTTGGCCTCGACTTCCTACGAGCAGTACTTC	CASSLASTSYEQYF
TRBV9	-	TRBJ2-5	TRBD2	TGTGCCAGCAGCGTAGCTTTAAGCGGGGGAGACCAAGAGACCCAGTACTTC	CASSVALSGGDQETQYF
TRBV19	-	TRBJ2-5	-	TGTGCCAGTAGTCAGGGGCAGGCCCACCAAGAGACCCAGTACTTC	CASSQGQAHQETQYF
TRBV30	-	TRBJ2-7	-	TGTGCCTGGAAGGGGGGGAGGGACCAGTACTTC	CAWKGGRDQYF
TRBV29-1	-	TRBJ2-3	TRBD1	TGCAGCTCTCTGCGGGACAGGGGTGGCGATACGCAGTATTTT	CSSLRDRGGDTQYF
TRBV5-1	once	TRBJ2-3	-	TGCGCCAGCAGCTTGGAGCGGGATACGCAGTATTTT	CASSLERDTQYF
TRBV24-1	-	TRBJ2-5	-	TGTGCCACCAGTGATGCCGGGGATGAGACCCAGTACTTC	CATSDAGDETQYF
TRBV9	-	TRBJ2-3	TRBD2	TGTGCCAGCAGCCCGAGAAGTATGGGACTAGGATCAGATACGCAGTATTTT	CASSPRSMGLGSDTQYF
TRBV7-9	-	TRBJ2-3	TRBD1	TGTGCCAGCAGCCACCGAGGGACAGGGGAGGCAGATACGCAGTATTTT	CASSHRGTGEADTQYF
TRBV11-1	-	TRBJ2-7	TRBD1	TGTGCCAGCAGCTTAGGACAGGGCTACCAAGGGGAGCAGTACTTC	CASSLGQGYQGEQYF
TRBV2	-	TRBJ2-3	TRBD2	TGTGCCAGCAGTCTGGCTAGCGGGGGTGATACGCAGTATTTT	CASSLASGGDTQYF
TRBV7-2	-	TRBJ2-1	TRBD2	TGTGCCAGCAGCTCCCAGACTAGCGGGAGTAGTGGGAATGAGCAGTTCTTC	CASSSQTSGSSGNEQFF
TRBV18	-	TRBJ2-3	TRBD2	TGTGCCAGCTCACCTTTTGCTACTAGCGGAAACACAGATACGCAGTATTTT	CASSPFATSGNTDTQYF
TRBV5-6	few	TRBJ1-5	-	TGTGCCAGCAGCTTGCAAGGGGCCAGGCAGCCCCAGCATTTT	CASSLQGARQPQHF
TRBV6-2/TRBV6-3	-	TRBJ1-5	TRBD1	TGTGCCAGCAGTTACGACAGGGGGCGTCAGCCCCAGCATTTT	CASSYDRGRQPQHF
TRBV5-1	medium-sized	TRBJ2-2	-	TGCGCCAGCAGCCGAAATGGAGCGAACACCGGGGAGCTGTTTTTT	CASSRNGANTGELFF
TRBV5-1	-	TRBJ2-3	-	TGCGCCAGCAGCACCGATCCAGGGCTAGGTACGCAGTATTTT	CASSTDPGLGTQYF
TRBV7-3	-	TRBJ2-6	-	TGTGCCAGCAGCCCGGGACTGCCTTCCCCCTCTGGGGCCAACGTCCTGACTTTC	CASSPGLPSPSGANVLTF
TRBV5-1	-	TRBJ2-2	-	TGCGCCAGCAGCTTGTTCGCAGGGAACACCGGGGAGCTGTTTTTT	CASSLFAGNTGELFF
TRBV7-9	-	TRBJ1-5	TRBD1	TGTGCCAGCAGCTACGCTAAACCGGGACAGGGGGCTGGTCAGCCCCAGCATTTT	CASSYAKPGQGAGQPQHF
TRBV28	-	TRBJ2-1	TRBD2	TGTGCCAGCAGGGCTAGCGGGAGTCACAATGAGCAGTTCTTC	CASRASGSHNEQFF
TRBV7-9	once	TRBJ2-5	TRBD2	TGTGCCAGCAGCTCCCCTCTAGCGGGAAAAGAGACCCAGTACTTC	CASSSPLAGKETQYF
TRBV7-3	-	TRBJ1-1	TRBD1	TGTGCCAGCAGCACCCGACAGGGTGGGAGCACTGAAGCTTTCTTT	CASSTRQGGSTEAFF
TRBV29-1	-	TRBJ2-1	TRBD2	TGCAGCGGGTTCGCGGGGGGGGACTGGGGTGAGCAGTTCTTC	CSGFAGGDWGEQFF
TRBV5-1	-	TRBJ1-5	-	TGCGCCAGCAGCTTGGGACAGAATAGCAATCAGCCCCAGCATTTT	CASSLGQNSNQPQHF
TRBV15	-	TRBJ1-1	-	TGTGCCACCAGCAGAGGGGGGGGCGTCGGCACTGAAGCTTTCTTT	CATSRGGGVGTEAFF
TRBV2	-	TRBJ1-6	-	TGTGCCAGCAGCTCCTCCTTGGGTACAGGATCACCCCTCCACTTT	CASSSSLGTGSPLHF
TRBV18	-	TRBJ2-7	TRBD2	TGTGCCAGCTCACCCACTAGCGGCTCCTACGAGCAGTACTTC	CASSPTSGSYEQYF
TRBV7-9	-	TRBJ2-7	TRBD2	TGTGCCAGCAGCGATTCGGGACTAGCTGAGCAGTACTTC	CASSDSGLAEQYF
TRBV11-2	-	TRBJ2-7	TRBD1	TGTGCCAGCAGCTTCCCAAGGGACAGGAAAAAAGAGCGGTACTTC	CASSFPRDRKKERYF
TRBV7-2	-	TRBJ2-5	TRBD2	TGTGCCAGCAGCTTATGGGGGTTAGCGGGAGGGCAGGAGACCCAGTACTTC	CASSLWGLAGGQETQYF
TRBV5-6	-	TRBJ2-7	TRBD1	TGTGCCAGCAGCGTGTCCCGACAGGGATACGAGCAGTACTTC	CASSVSRQGYEQYF
TRBV19	-	TRBJ1-2	TRBD1	TGTGCCAGTAGTATTTCCGGGACAGGGGTAGGAGGCTACACCTTC	CASSISGTGVGGYTF
TRBV7-2	once	TRBJ2-2	-	TGTGCCAGCAGCTCCCCTCGACTAGCCGGGGAGCTGTTTTTT	CASSSPRLAGELFF
TRBV7-9	-	TRBJ1-6	TRBD1	TGTGCCAGCAGCTTAACAGGGGAAGAATCACCCCTCCACTTT	CASSLTGEESPLHF
TRBV4-2	-	TRBJ1-2	-	TGTGCCAGCAGCCCAGACTTGAACTATGGCTACACCTTC	CASSPDLNYGYTF
TRBV3-1/TRBV3-2	-	TRBJ2-7	TRBD2	TGTGCCAGCAGCCGGAGATTAGCGGGCGCGATGTTTGACGAGCAGTACTTC	CASSRRLAGAMFDEQYF
TRBV4-3	-	TRBJ2-2	TRBD2	TGCGCCAGCAGCCAAGGGTCGACAGGGGGACTAGCGGGCGGGGAGCTGTTTTTT	CASSQGSTGGLAGGELFF
TRBV5-4	-	TRBJ1-1	-	TGTGCCAGCAGCTTAGGTGGGCAGGCGAACACTGAAGCTTTCTTT	CASSLGGQANTEAFF
TRBV19	once	TRBJ1-2	TRBD1	TGTGCCAGTACAGGGGGCGCGGGCTACACCTTC	CASTGGAGYTF
TRBV5-1	-	TRBJ2-7	-	TGCGCCAGCAGCTTGCGTAGTGGCAGGAGGAACGAGCAGTACTTC	CASSLRSGRRNEQYF
TRBV6-6	-	TRBJ2-1	TRBD2	TGTGCCAGCAGTACGACTAGCGGGAGAGGGAATGAGCAGTTCTTC	CASSTTSGRGNEQFF
TRBV5-1	-	TRBJ2-7	TRBD1	TGCGCCAGCAGCTGGGGGACAGCCTCCTACGAGCAGTACTTC	CASSWGTASYEQYF
TRBV27	-	TRBJ2-7	-	TGTGCCAGCAGTCCGGGACTGGGGTACGAGCAGTACTTC	CASSPGLGYEQYF
TRBV6-6	-	TRBJ2-1	-	TGTGCCAGCAGTTATCGGCCTCGGGGCTACAATGAGCAGTTCTTC	CASSYRPRGYNEQFF
TRBV4-2	-	TRBJ2-5	-	TGTGCCAGCAGCCAGGGTGGGAGCAAAGAGACCCAGTACTTC	CASSQGGSKETQYF
TRBV2	-	TRBJ1-5	-	TGTGCCAGCAGTCCCAAGGGCCGGGGAGATCAGCCCCAGCATTTT	CASSPKGRGDQPQHF
TRBV7-6	-	TRBJ2-7	TRBD1	TGTGCCAGCAGCAGGGCCGACCGGGACAGAGGCTACGAGCAGTACTTC	CASSRADRDRGYEQYF
TRBV6-5	once	TRBJ1-2	-	TGTGCCAGCAGGCTTGGGGAGGGGATCTATGGCTACACCTTC	CASRLGEGIYGYTF
TRBV28	-	TRBJ1-5	-	TGTGCCAGCAGCCCCCTTAGGCTGACTGGGAGGCACGATCAGCCCCAGCATTTT	CASSPLRLTGRHDQPQHF
TRBV25-1	-	TRBJ2-5	-	TGTGCCAGCAGTGCACAGGGAATGGAGACCCAGTACTTC	CASSAQGMETQYF
TRBV19	-	TRBJ2-1	-	TGTGCCAGTAGTATCGATTCCGGGACGCGGGGCAATGAGCAGTTCTTC	CASSIDSGTRGNEQFF